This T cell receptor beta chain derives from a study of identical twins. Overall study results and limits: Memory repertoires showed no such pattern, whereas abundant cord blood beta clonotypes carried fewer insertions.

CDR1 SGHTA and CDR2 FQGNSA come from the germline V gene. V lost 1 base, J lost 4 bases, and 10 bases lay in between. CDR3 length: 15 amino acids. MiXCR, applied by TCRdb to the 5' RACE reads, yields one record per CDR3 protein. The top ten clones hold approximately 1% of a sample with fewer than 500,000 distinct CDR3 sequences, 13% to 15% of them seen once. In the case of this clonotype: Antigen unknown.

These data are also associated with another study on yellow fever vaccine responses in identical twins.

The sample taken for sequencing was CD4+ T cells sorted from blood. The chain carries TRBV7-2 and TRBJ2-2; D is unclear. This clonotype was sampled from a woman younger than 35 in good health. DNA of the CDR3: TGTGCCAGCAGCTTAGTCCTAGGGCCCACCGGGGAGCTGTTTTTT. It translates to CASSLVLGPTGELFF. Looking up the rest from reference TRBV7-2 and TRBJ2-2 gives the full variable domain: GAGVSQSPSNKVTEKGKDVELRCDPISGHTALYWYRQSLGQGLEFLIYFQGNSAPDKSGLPSDRFSAERTGGSVSTLTIQRTQQEDSAVYLCASSLVLGPTGELFFGEGSRLTVL.